A selection of T cell receptor beta chains follows, all from one sample in a study of blood T cell repertoires in COVID-19. The protocol was immunoSEQ multiplex PCR, while the TCRdb copy is restricted to in-frame clones and leaves out a portion. This sample yields tens of thousands of clones, of which almost 85% are seen a single time; roughly 4% belongs to the top ten. Material: peripheral blood. The receptors stem from a man aged 60 to 69 with acute or convalescent COVID-19. The CDR3 runs from the conserved cysteine through the conserved F or W. D genes are given only for firm matches. Size values are once, few and many counts, or a class for expanded clones, and some rows have none.

abundance	v_gene	d_gene	j_gene	CDR3nt	CDR3aa
NA	TRBV28	TRBD1	TRBJ1-4	TGTGCCAGCAGTTTAAAGGGGGCGGACGAAAAACTGTTTTTT	CASSLKGADEKLFF
NA	TRBV19	NA	TRBJ1-2	TGTGCCAGTAGTATAGGAATACAGGCGGAAGGCTACACCTTC	CASSIGIQAEGYTF
NA	TRBV4-1	NA	TRBJ1-2	TGCGCCAGCAGCCAGGCCCTTGGGGGGTATGGCTACACCTTC	CASSQALGGYGYTF
NA	TRBV7-2	TRBD2	TRBJ2-1	TGTGCCAGCAGCCCTAGAGGGTGGCGGGGGGACTCCTACAATGAGCAGTTCTTC	CASSPRGWRGDSYNEQFF
NA	TRBV7-3	TRBD1	TRBJ1-1	TGTGCCAGCAGCTTGGGGACAGGATCCACTGAAGCTTTCTTT	CASSLGTGSTEAFF
once	TRBV19	NA	TRBJ2-7	TGTGCCAGTAGTTCAGGGTACGAGCAGTACTTC	CASSSGYEQYF
NA	TRBV2	NA	TRBJ1-1	TGTGCCAGCAGCGAGACGGAAGGGGCTGAAGCTTTCTTT	CASSETEGAEAFF
few	TRBV11-2	TRBD1	TRBJ1-3	TGTGCCAGCAGCCCCAGGACAGGGACAAGCTCTGGAAACACCATATATTTT	CASSPRTGTSSGNTIYF
NA	TRBV20-1	NA	TRBJ1-2	TGCAGCGTAGGCGGGACCGGCTACACCTTC	CSVGGTGYTF
once	TRBV21-1	NA	TRBJ1-1	TGTGCCAGCAGCAGGAGGCGACAGGGATATTGGGAGAACACTGAAGCTTTCTTT	CASSRRRQGYWENTEAFF
NA	TRBV10-3	TRBD1	TRBJ2-5	TGTGCCATCAGGGACAGGCAAGAGACCCAGTACTTC	CAIRDRQETQYF
NA	TRBV10-2	TRBD1	TRBJ1-2	TGCGCCAGCAGTGAGCGACAGGGAAGGATCTTAGGCTACACCTTC	CASSERQGRILGYTF
NA	TRBV15	NA	TRBJ2-5	TGTGCCACCAGCAGAGGGCTGGAGGAGACCCAGTACTTC	CATSRGLEETQYF
NA	TRBV5-6	NA	TRBJ2-1	TGTGCCAGCAGCTTGGCCAGGGTCGACAATGAGCAGTTCTTC	CASSLARVDNEQFF
NA	TRBV7-3	TRBD1	TRBJ2-3	TGTGCCAGCAGCTCCGGGACAGGGGCAGATACGCAGTATTTT	CASSSGTGADTQYF
NA	TRBV28	NA	TRBJ1-2	TGTGCCAGCAGCTCCGGGGGTACCAACTATGGCTACACCTTC	CASSSGGTNYGYTF
NA	TRBV4-2	NA	TRBJ2-3	TGTGCCAGCAGCCAAGTATTCACAGATACGCAGTATTTT	CASSQVFTDTQYF
NA	TRBV7-2	NA	TRBJ2-5	TGTGCCAGCAGCTTAGTCCAGGGAGGCGCAACGGAGACCCAGTACTTC	CASSLVQGGATETQYF
few	TRBV5-6	TRBD1	TRBJ1-1	TGTGCCAGCAGCACCGCAGGGGGCGCGTATACTGAAGCTTTCTTT	CASSTAGGAYTEAFF
NA	TRBV5-1	NA	TRBJ2-2	TGCGCCAGCTCCCGACGGGGACTGGCGAACACCGGGGAGCTGTTTTTT	CASSRRGLANTGELFF
NA	TRBV11-2	TRBD1	TRBJ1-2	TGTGCCAGCAGCGCGGGACAGGGGGAGGGCTACACCTTC	CASSAGQGEGYTF
NA	TRBV12-5	TRBD1	TRBJ2-7	TGTGCTAGTGGGCGGACAGGGGGCTACGAGCAGTACTTC	CASGRTGGYEQYF
NA	TRBV9	TRBD1	TRBJ2-5	TGTGCCAGCAGCCCCCGGACAGGGTCGACGGAGACCCAGTACTTC	CASSPRTGSTETQYF
NA	TRBV7-6	NA	TRBJ2-3	TGTGCCAGCAGCCCCGACAGTTACCTCGGTGCAGATACGCAGTATTTT	CASSPDSYLGADTQYF